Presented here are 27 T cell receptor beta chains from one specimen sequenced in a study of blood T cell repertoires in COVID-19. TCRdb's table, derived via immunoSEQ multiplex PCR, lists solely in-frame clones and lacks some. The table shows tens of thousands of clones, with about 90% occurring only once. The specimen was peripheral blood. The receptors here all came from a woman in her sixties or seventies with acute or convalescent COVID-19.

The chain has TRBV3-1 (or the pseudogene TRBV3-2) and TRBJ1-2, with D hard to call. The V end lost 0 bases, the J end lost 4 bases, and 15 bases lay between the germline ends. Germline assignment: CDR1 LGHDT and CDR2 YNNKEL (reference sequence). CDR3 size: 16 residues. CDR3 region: CASSQESGQAGYGYTF. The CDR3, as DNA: TGTGCCAGCAGCCAAGAAAGTGGTCAGGCTGGCTATGGCTACACCTTC.

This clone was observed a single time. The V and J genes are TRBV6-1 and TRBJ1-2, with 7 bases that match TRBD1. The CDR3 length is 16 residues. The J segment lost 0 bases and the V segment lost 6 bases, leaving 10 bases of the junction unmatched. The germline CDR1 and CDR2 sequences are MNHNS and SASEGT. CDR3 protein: CASREYWDRANYGYTF. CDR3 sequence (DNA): TGTGCCAGCAGGGAATACTGGGACAGAGCTAACTATGGCTACACCTTC.

CDR3 coding DNA: TGTGCCAGCAGTTACTCGATAACAGGGGGTGGCGGGGAGCTGTTTTTT. Amino acid sequence: CASSYSITGGGGELFF. This chain connects TRBV6-5 to TRBJ2-2; 8 nucleotides line up with TRBD1. Germline-derived CDR1 and CDR2 are MNHEY and SVGAGI. The CDR3 sequence is 16 residues long. V gave up 0 bases and J gave up 7 bases; unmatched junction bases: 7.

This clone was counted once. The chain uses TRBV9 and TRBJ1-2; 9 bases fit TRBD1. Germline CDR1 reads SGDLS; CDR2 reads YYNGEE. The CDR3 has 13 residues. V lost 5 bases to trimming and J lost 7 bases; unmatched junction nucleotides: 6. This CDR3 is CASRPGTGIGYTF. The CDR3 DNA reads TGTGCCAGCAGACCCGGGACAGGGATTGGCTACACCTTC.

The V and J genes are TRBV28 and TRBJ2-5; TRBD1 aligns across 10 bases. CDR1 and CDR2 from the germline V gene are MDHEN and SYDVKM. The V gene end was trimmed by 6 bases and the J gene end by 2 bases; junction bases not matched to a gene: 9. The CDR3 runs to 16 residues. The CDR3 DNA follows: TGTGCCAGCAGCGGCCCGGGGACAGGGGCTCAAGAGACCCAGTACTTC. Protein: CASSGPGTGAQETQYF.

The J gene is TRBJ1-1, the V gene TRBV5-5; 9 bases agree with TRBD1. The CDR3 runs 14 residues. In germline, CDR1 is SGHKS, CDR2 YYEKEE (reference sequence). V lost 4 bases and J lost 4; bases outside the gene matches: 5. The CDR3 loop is CASSKGQGITEAFF. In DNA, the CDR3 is TGTGCCAGCAGCAAGGGACAGGGTATCACTGAAGCTTTCTTT.

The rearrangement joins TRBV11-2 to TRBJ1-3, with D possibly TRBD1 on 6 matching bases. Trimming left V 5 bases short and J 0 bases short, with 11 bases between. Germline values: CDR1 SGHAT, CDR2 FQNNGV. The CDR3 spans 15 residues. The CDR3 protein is CASSGTGFSGNTIYF. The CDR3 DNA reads TGTGCCAGCAGCGGTACAGGGTTCTCTGGAAACACCATATATTTT.

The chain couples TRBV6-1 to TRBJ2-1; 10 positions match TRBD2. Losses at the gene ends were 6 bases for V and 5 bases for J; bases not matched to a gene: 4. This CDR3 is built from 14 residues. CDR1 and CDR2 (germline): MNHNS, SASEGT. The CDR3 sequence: CASRHGTSDNEQFF. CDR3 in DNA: TGTGCCAGCAGACACGGGACTAGCGACAATGAGCAGTTCTTC.

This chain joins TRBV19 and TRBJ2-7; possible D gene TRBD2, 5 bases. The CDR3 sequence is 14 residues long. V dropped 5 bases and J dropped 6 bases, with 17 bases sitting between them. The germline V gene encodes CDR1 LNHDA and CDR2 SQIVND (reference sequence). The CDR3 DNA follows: TGTGCCAGTAGTTCCTCCGGGAAGGCCCCCGAGCAGTACTTC. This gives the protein CASSSSGKAPEQYF.

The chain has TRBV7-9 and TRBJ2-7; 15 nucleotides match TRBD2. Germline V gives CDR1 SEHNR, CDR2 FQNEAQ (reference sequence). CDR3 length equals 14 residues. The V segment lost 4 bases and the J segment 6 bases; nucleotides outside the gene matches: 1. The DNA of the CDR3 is TGTGCCAGCAGCTGGGGACTAGCGGGAGGCGAGCAGTACTTC. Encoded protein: CASSWGLAGGEQYF.

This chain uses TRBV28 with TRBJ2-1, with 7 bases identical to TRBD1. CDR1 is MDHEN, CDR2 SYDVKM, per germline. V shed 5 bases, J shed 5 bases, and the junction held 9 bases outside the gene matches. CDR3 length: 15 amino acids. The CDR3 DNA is TGTGCCAGCAGTCAATCCGGGACAGCTAACAATGAGCAGTTCTTC. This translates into CASSQSGTANNEQFF.

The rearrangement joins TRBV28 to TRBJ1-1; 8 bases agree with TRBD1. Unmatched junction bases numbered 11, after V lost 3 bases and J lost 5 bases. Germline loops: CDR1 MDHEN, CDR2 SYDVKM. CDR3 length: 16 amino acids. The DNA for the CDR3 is TGTGCCAGCAGTTTTGGGGTGAACAGGGGGGTAACTGAAGCTTTCTTT. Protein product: CASSFGVNRGVTEAFF.

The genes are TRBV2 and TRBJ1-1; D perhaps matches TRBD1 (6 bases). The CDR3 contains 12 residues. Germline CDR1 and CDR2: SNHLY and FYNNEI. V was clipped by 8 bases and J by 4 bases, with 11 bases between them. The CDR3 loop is CASRNRVTEAFF. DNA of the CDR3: TGTGCCAGCCGAAACAGGGTCACTGAAGCTTTCTTT.

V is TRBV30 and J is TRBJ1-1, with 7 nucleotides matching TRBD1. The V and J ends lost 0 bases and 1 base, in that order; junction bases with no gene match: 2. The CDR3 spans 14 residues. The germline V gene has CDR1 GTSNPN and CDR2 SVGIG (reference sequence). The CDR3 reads CAWSVGQQNTEAFF. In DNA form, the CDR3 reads TGTGCCTGGAGTGTGGGACAGCAGAACACTGAAGCTTTCTTT. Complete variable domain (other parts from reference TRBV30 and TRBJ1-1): SQTIHQWPATLVQPVGSPLSLECTVEGTSNPNLYWYRQAAGRGLQLLFYSVGIGQISSEVPQNLSASRPQDRQFILSSKKLLLSDSGFYLCAWSVGQQNTEAFFGQGTRLTVV.

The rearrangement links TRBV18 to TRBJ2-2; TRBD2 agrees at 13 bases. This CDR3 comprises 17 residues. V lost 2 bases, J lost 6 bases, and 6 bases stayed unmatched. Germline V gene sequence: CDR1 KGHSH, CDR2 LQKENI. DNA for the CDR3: TGTGCCAGCTCACCAAGGACTAGCGGGAGTTTGGCCGGGGAGCTGTTTTTT. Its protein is CASSPRTSGSLAGELFF. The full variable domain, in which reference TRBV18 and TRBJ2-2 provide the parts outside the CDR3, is NAGVMQNPRHLVRRRGQEARLRCSPMKGHSHVYWYRQLPEEGLKFMVYLQKENIIDESGMPKERFSAEFPKEGPSILRIQQVVRGDSAAYFCASSPRTSGSLAGELFFGEGSRLTVL.

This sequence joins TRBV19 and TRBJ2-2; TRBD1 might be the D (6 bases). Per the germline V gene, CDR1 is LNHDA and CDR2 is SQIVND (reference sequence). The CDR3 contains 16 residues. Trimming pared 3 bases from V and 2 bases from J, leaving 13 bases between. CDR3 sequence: CASSIPRGSNTGELFF. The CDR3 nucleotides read TGTGCCAGTAGTATCCCCAGGGGATCTAACACCGGGGAGCTGTTTTTT.

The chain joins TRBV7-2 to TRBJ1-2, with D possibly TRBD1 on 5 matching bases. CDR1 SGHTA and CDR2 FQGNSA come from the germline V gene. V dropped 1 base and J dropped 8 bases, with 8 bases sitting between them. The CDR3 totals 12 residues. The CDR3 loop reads CASSLVQGGYTF. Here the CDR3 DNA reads TGTGCCAGCAGCTTAGTCCAGGGCGGCTACACCTTC.

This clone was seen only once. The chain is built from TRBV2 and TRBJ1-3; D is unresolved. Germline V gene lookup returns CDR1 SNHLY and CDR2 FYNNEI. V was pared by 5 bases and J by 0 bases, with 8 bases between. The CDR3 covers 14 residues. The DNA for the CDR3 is TGTGCCAGCAGTTCCATCCACTCTGGAAACACCATATATTTT. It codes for CASSSIHSGNTIYF.

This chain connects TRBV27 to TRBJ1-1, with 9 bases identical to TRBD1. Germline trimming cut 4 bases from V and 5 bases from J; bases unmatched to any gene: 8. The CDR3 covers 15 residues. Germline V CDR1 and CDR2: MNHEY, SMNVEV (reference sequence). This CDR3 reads CASSSLGQGLTEAFF. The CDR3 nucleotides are TGTGCCAGCAGTTCCTTGGGACAGGGTCTAACTGAAGCTTTCTTT.

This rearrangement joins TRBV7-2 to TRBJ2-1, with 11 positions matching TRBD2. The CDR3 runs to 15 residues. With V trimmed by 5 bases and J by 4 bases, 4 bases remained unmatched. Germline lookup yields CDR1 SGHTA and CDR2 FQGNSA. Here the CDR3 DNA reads TGTGCCAGCAGCCGCCCTAGCGGGGGGTACAATGAGCAGTTCTTC. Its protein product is CASSRPSGGYNEQFF.

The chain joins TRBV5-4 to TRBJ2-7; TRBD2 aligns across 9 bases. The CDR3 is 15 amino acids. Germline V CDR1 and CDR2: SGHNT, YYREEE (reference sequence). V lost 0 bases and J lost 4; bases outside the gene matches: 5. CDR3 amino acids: CASSLGVAGVYEQYF. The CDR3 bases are TGTGCCAGCAGCTTGGGGGTAGCGGGAGTTTACGAGCAGTACTTC.

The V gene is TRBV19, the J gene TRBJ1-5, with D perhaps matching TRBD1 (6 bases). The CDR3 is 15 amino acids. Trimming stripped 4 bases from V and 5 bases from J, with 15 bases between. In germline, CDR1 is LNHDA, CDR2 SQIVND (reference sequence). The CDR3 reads CASSTGTSTHQPQHF. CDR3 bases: TGTGCCAGTAGTACCGGGACAAGCACCCATCAGCCCCAGCATTTT.

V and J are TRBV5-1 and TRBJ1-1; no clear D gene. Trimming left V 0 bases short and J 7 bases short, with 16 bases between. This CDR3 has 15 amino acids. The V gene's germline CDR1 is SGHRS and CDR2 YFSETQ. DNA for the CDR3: TGCGCCAGCAGCTTGGATGTGACAAGAGGAGGTGAAGCTTTCTTT. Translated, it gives CASSLDVTRGGEAFF.

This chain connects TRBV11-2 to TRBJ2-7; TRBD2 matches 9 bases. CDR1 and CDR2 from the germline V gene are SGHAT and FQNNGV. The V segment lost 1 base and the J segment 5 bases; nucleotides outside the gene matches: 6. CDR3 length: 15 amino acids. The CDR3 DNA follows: TGTGCCAGCAGCTTAGGCGGGAGGGCTCCCGACGAGCAGTACTTC. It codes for CASSLGGRAPDEQYF. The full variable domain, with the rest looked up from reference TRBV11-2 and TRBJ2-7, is EAGVAQSPRYKIIEKRQSVAFWCNPISGHATLYWYQQILGQGPKLLIQFQNNGVVDDSQLPKDRFSAERLKGVDSTLKIQPAKLEDSAVYLCASSLGGRAPDEQYFGPGTRLTVT.

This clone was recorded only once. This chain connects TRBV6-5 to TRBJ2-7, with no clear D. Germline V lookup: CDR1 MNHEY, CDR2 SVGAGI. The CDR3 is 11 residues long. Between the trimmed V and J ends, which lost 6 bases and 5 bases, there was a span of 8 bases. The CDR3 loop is CASRYKHEQYF. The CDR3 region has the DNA TGTGCCAGCAGATACAAGCACGAGCAGTACTTC.

DNA of the CDR3: TGTGCCTGGGGCAGCTCCTATAATTCACCCCTCCACTTT. Translation gives CAWGSSYNSPLHF. The chain employs TRBV30 and TRBJ1-6, with D hard to call. Germline loops: CDR1 GTSNPN, CDR2 SVGIG (reference sequence). The CDR3 runs 13 residues. Trimming shortened V by 5 bases and J by 0 bases, and 5 bases separated the two germline ends.

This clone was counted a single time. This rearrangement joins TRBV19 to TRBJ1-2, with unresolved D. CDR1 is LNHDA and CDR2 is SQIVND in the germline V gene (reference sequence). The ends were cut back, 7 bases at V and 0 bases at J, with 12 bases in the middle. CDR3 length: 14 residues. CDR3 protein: CASTLEKSNYGYTF. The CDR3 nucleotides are TGTGCCAGTACCCTGGAGAAATCTAACTATGGCTACACCTTC.